This is a list of T cell receptor beta chains from one sample in a study of OX40 agonist ivuxolimab in advanced cancers. Profiled with immunoSEQ multiplex PCR; TCRdb holds only in-frame clones, not every one. This table holds about 75,000 clones, about 88% found once. Sequenced material: CD4+ or CD8+ T cells sorted from blood, taken in a trial of the OX40 agonist ivuxolimab. The receptors stem from an adult with an advanced solid tumor such as melanoma, head and neck, liver or kidney cancer. The CDR3 runs from the conserved cysteine through the conserved F or W. Fields, in order: CDR3 length, J gene, D gene, V gene, clone size, CDR3 DNA, CDR3 protein. The D gene is left open where the match is weak. Clone size appears in some rows only: once, few, many, or a class for an expanded clone.

cdr3_length: 17; j_call: TRBJ2-1; d_call: .; v_call: TRBV27; clone_size: once; cdr3_nt: TGTGCCAGCAGTTCCGAGGTGGCGGGGATCTCCTACAATGAGCAGTTCTTC; cdr3_aa: CASSSEVAGISYNEQFF
cdr3_length: 11; j_call: TRBJ2-7; d_call: .; v_call: TRBV7-2; clone_size: .; cdr3_nt: TGTGCCAGCAGCGCTTCCTACGAGCAGTACTTC; cdr3_aa: CASSASYEQYF
cdr3_length: 11; j_call: TRBJ2-1; d_call: .; v_call: TRBV28; clone_size: .; cdr3_nt: TGTGCCAGCAGTCAGGGGAGGATGACGTTCTTC; cdr3_aa: CASSQGRMTFF
cdr3_length: 13; j_call: TRBJ1-1; d_call: .; v_call: TRBV5-4; clone_size: .; cdr3_nt: TGTGCCACTACAGACCAGGGTTTCACTGAAGCTTTCTTT; cdr3_aa: CATTDQGFTEAFF
cdr3_length: 12; j_call: TRBJ2-7; d_call: .; v_call: TRBV6-5; clone_size: .; cdr3_nt: TGTGCCAGCAGCTCCGGACTGGGCGAGCAGTACTTC; cdr3_aa: CASSSGLGEQYF
cdr3_length: 14; j_call: TRBJ1-5; d_call: .; v_call: TRBV2; clone_size: .; cdr3_nt: TGTGCCAGCAGTGACAGAATTAGCAATCAGCCCCAGCATTTT; cdr3_aa: CASSDRISNQPQHF
cdr3_length: 13; j_call: TRBJ2-2; d_call: .; v_call: TRBV27; clone_size: .; cdr3_nt: TGTGCCAGCAGTGAGAATTTCGCCGGGGAGCTGTTTTTT; cdr3_aa: CASSENFAGELFF
cdr3_length: 12; j_call: TRBJ2-5; d_call: .; v_call: TRBV19; clone_size: .; cdr3_nt: TGTGCCAGTTCCGACTTCCAAGAGACCCAGTACTTC; cdr3_aa: CASSDFQETQYF
cdr3_length: 16; j_call: TRBJ2-7; d_call: TRBD1; v_call: TRBV5-6; clone_size: .; cdr3_nt: TGTGCCAGCAGCTTTCCCCGGGACAGGGGAAGGAACGAGCAGTACTTC; cdr3_aa: CASSFPRDRGRNEQYF
cdr3_length: 14; j_call: TRBJ2-7; d_call: .; v_call: TRBV5-4; clone_size: .; cdr3_nt: TGTGCCAGCAGCTTAACCGGGAGAGCCTACGAGCAGTACTTC; cdr3_aa: CASSLTGRAYEQYF
cdr3_length: 15; j_call: TRBJ1-4; d_call: .; v_call: TRBV18; clone_size: .; cdr3_nt: TGTGCCAGCTCACCGAAAATCACCAACGGGGAAAAACTGTTTTTT; cdr3_aa: CASSPKITNGEKLFF
cdr3_length: 16; j_call: TRBJ2-1; d_call: .; v_call: TRBV5-1; clone_size: .; cdr3_nt: TGCGCCAGCAGCCCTGGTAGGGGCCTCCGGGGCAATGAGCAGTTCTTC; cdr3_aa: CASSPGRGLRGNEQFF
cdr3_length: 15; j_call: TRBJ2-6; d_call: .; v_call: TRBV7-2; clone_size: .; cdr3_nt: TGTGCCAGCAGCATGCTAGCGACTGGGGCCAACGTCCTGACTTTC; cdr3_aa: CASSMLATGANVLTF
cdr3_length: 13; j_call: TRBJ1-1; d_call: TRBD1; v_call: TRBV6-5; clone_size: .; cdr3_nt: TGTGCCAGCACCCTACCGGGGGGACAGAAAGCTTTCTTT; cdr3_aa: CASTLPGGQKAFF
cdr3_length: 15; j_call: TRBJ2-5; d_call: .; v_call: TRBV5-6; clone_size: .; cdr3_nt: TGTGCCAGCAGCCTGTTACAGGGACCAGAGGAGACCCAGTACTTC; cdr3_aa: CASSLLQGPEETQYF
cdr3_length: 17; j_call: TRBJ2-3; d_call: .; v_call: TRBV10-3; clone_size: .; cdr3_nt: TGTGCCATCAGTGAGTCTACCGGGCGGGTTAGCACAGATACGCAGTATTTT; cdr3_aa: CAISESTGRVSTDTQYF
cdr3_length: 14; j_call: TRBJ2-3; d_call: .; v_call: TRBV19; clone_size: .; cdr3_nt: TGTGCCAGTAAAGGGACTCTAAGCACAGATACGCAGTATTTT; cdr3_aa: CASKGTLSTDTQYF
cdr3_length: 18; j_call: TRBJ2-5; d_call: .; v_call: TRBV4-1; clone_size: .; cdr3_nt: TGCGCCAGCAGCCAAGATATGGGGCCGGCAGGGGTCGGGGAGACCCAGTACTTC; cdr3_aa: CASSQDMGPAGVGETQYF
cdr3_length: 14; j_call: TRBJ2-3; d_call: .; v_call: TRBV5-4; clone_size: .; cdr3_nt: TGTGCCAGCAGCTTCTGGGGGGCCGGGGATACGCAGTATTTT; cdr3_aa: CASSFWGAGDTQYF
cdr3_length: 11; j_call: TRBJ2-5; d_call: .; v_call: TRBV18; clone_size: .; cdr3_nt: TGTGCCAGCTCACCCCAAGAGACCCAGTACTTC; cdr3_aa: CASSPQETQYF
cdr3_length: 14; j_call: TRBJ1-2; d_call: .; v_call: TRBV7-8; clone_size: .; cdr3_nt: TGTGCCAGCGCCAAGGGGCATCGGGACTATGGCTACACCTTC; cdr3_aa: CASAKGHRDYGYTF
cdr3_length: 13; j_call: TRBJ2-7; d_call: .; v_call: TRBV28; clone_size: .; cdr3_nt: TGTGCCAGCAGTTCCCGGACCCACTACGAGCAGTACTTC; cdr3_aa: CASSSRTHYEQYF
cdr3_length: 14; j_call: TRBJ2-7; d_call: .; v_call: TRBV7-9; clone_size: once; cdr3_nt: TGTGCCAGCAGCTTAGGTCCAGGGGCCTACGAGCAGTACTTC; cdr3_aa: CASSLGPGAYEQYF
cdr3_length: 16; j_call: TRBJ2-3; d_call: .; v_call: TRBV27; clone_size: .; cdr3_nt: TGTGCCAGCAGTTTAAGTCGGGGCGGTTCCACAGATACGCAGTATTTT; cdr3_aa: CASSLSRGGSTDTQYF
cdr3_length: 14; j_call: TRBJ2-2; d_call: .; v_call: TRBV28; clone_size: .; cdr3_nt: TGTGCCAGCAGGGTGACAGGGAACACCGGGGAGCTGTTTTTT; cdr3_aa: CASRVTGNTGELFF
cdr3_length: 13; j_call: TRBJ1-2; d_call: .; v_call: TRBV7-9; clone_size: .; cdr3_nt: TGTGCCAGCAGCCGCATGGACGGGTATGGCTACACCTTC; cdr3_aa: CASSRMDGYGYTF
cdr3_length: 13; j_call: TRBJ1-2; d_call: .; v_call: TRBV7-9; clone_size: once; cdr3_nt: TGTGCCAGCAGCCGGGGCAGCAACTATGGCTACACCTTC; cdr3_aa: CASSRGSNYGYTF
cdr3_length: 14; j_call: TRBJ2-7; d_call: .; v_call: TRBV27; clone_size: .; cdr3_nt: TGTGCCAGCAGTGGTAGGGCAGGGGCCCGAGAGCAGTACTTC; cdr3_aa: CASSGRAGAREQYF
cdr3_length: 15; j_call: TRBJ2-7; d_call: .; v_call: TRBV21-1; clone_size: once; cdr3_nt: TGTGCCAGCAGCATGTCCGGCCAGGGTAGGAACGAGCAGTACTTC; cdr3_aa: CASSMSGQGRNEQYF
cdr3_length: 15; j_call: TRBJ2-3; d_call: TRBD2; v_call: TRBV6-5; clone_size: .; cdr3_nt: TGTGCCAGCAGCAACCCTAGCGGGGCCACAGATACGCAGTATTTT; cdr3_aa: CASSNPSGATDTQYF
cdr3_length: 17; j_call: TRBJ2-7; d_call: TRBD2; v_call: TRBV7-9; clone_size: .; cdr3_nt: TGTGCCAGCAGCCCGATCGGGTCCGGGACTAGTTTATCCGAGCAGTACTTC; cdr3_aa: CASSPIGSGTSLSEQYF
cdr3_length: 11; j_call: TRBJ2-7; d_call: .; v_call: TRBV28; clone_size: few; cdr3_nt: TGTGCCAGCAGTTTTTATCTCGAGCAGTACTTC; cdr3_aa: CASSFYLEQYF
cdr3_length: 16; j_call: TRBJ2-1; d_call: .; v_call: TRBV11-2; clone_size: .; cdr3_nt: TGTGCCAGCAGCTTAGACGGGGCTTCTTCCTACAATGAGCAGTTCTTC; cdr3_aa: CASSLDGASSYNEQFF
cdr3_length: 14; j_call: TRBJ1-2; d_call: .; v_call: TRBV7-3; clone_size: .; cdr3_nt: TGTGCCAGCAGCTTAAACGAGCCGCCCTATGGCTACACCTTC; cdr3_aa: CASSLNEPPYGYTF
cdr3_length: 14; j_call: TRBJ1-1; d_call: .; v_call: TRBV15; clone_size: .; cdr3_nt: TGTGCCACCAGCAGAGTGAGGGGTTCCACTGAAGCTTTCTTT; cdr3_aa: CATSRVRGSTEAFF
cdr3_length: 14; j_call: TRBJ2-7; d_call: .; v_call: TRBV6-5; clone_size: .; cdr3_nt: TGTGCCAGCAGTGGGGCCCTGAGCTCCTACGAGCAGTACTTC; cdr3_aa: CASSGALSSYEQYF
cdr3_length: 14; j_call: TRBJ2-2; d_call: .; v_call: TRBV9; clone_size: .; cdr3_nt: TGTGCCAGCAGCGTAGATGTTGGCACCGGGGAGCTGTTTTTT; cdr3_aa: CASSVDVGTGELFF
cdr3_length: 21; j_call: TRBJ2-3; d_call: TRBD1; v_call: TRBV4-1; clone_size: .; cdr3_nt: TGCGCCAGCAGCCAAGGAAAAGGAATACAAGGACAGGGGTATAGCACAGATACGCAGTATTTT; cdr3_aa: CASSQGKGIQGQGYSTDTQYF
cdr3_length: 14; j_call: TRBJ2-1; d_call: .; v_call: TRBV6-6; clone_size: .; cdr3_nt: TGTGCCAGCACATTTTCACAGGGAGGCAATGAGCAGTTCTTC; cdr3_aa: CASTFSQGGNEQFF
cdr3_length: 16; j_call: TRBJ1-1; d_call: TRBD1; v_call: TRBV7-8; clone_size: .; cdr3_nt: TGTGCCAGCAGCATACCAATCCGGGACAGGGTACCTGAAGCTTTCTTT; cdr3_aa: CASSIPIRDRVPEAFF
cdr3_length: 13; j_call: TRBJ2-5; d_call: .; v_call: TRBV7-3; clone_size: .; cdr3_nt: TGTGCCAGCAGTAAGGAGACTGAAGAGACCCAGTACTTC; cdr3_aa: CASSKETEETQYF
cdr3_length: 11; j_call: TRBJ2-7; d_call: .; v_call: TRBV2; clone_size: .; cdr3_nt: TGTGCCAGCATTCTAGGGTACGAGCAGTACTTC; cdr3_aa: CASILGYEQYF
cdr3_length: 13; j_call: TRBJ2-7; d_call: .; v_call: TRBV6-6; clone_size: .; cdr3_nt: TGTGCCAGCAGTGGAGGGGGCTCCTACGAGCAGTACTTC; cdr3_aa: CASSGGGSYEQYF
cdr3_length: 15; j_call: TRBJ2-2; d_call: TRBD2; v_call: TRBV6-5; clone_size: .; cdr3_nt: TGTGCCAGCAGTTCCCGGACTAGTAATACCGGGGAGCTGTTTTTT; cdr3_aa: CASSSRTSNTGELFF
cdr3_length: 12; j_call: TRBJ1-1; d_call: .; v_call: TRBV29-1; clone_size: .; cdr3_nt: TGCAGCGTTAGGTATTCGAACACTGAAGCTTTCTTT; cdr3_aa: CSVRYSNTEAFF
cdr3_length: 15; j_call: TRBJ1-3; d_call: .; v_call: TRBV6-6; clone_size: once; cdr3_nt: TGTGCCAGCAGTTACGGCCCAGCCTCTGGAAACACCATATATTTT; cdr3_aa: CASSYGPASGNTIYF
cdr3_length: 18; j_call: TRBJ2-5; d_call: TRBD2; v_call: TRBV10-3; clone_size: .; cdr3_nt: TGTGCCATCAGTGAGTGGGGGACTACACGAGGGGACCAAGAGACCCAGTACTTC; cdr3_aa: CAISEWGTTRGDQETQYF
cdr3_length: 14; j_call: TRBJ2-1; d_call: .; v_call: TRBV9; clone_size: .; cdr3_nt: TGTGCCAGCAGCAAAGACCAGGTTGTCAATGAGCAGTTCTTC; cdr3_aa: CASSKDQVVNEQFF
cdr3_length: 15; j_call: TRBJ2-5; d_call: .; v_call: TRBV6-6; clone_size: .; cdr3_nt: TGTGCCAGCAGTTACGCACAGGTGACCGGGGGGACCCAGTACTTC; cdr3_aa: CASSYAQVTGGTQYF
cdr3_length: 21; j_call: TRBJ2-5; d_call: TRBD2; v_call: TRBV28; clone_size: few; cdr3_nt: TGTGCCAGCAGCGACGGGACAGGGGTTTCTAGCGGGAGGGCAAGGGGAGAGACCCAGTACTTC; cdr3_aa: CASSDGTGVSSGRARGETQYF
cdr3_length: 14; j_call: TRBJ1-1; d_call: .; v_call: TRBV14; clone_size: .; cdr3_nt: TGTGCCAGCAGCCAAGCGAGGGGGGGTACGGAAGCTTTCTTT; cdr3_aa: CASSQARGGTEAFF
cdr3_length: 16; j_call: TRBJ2-5; d_call: .; v_call: TRBV9; clone_size: .; cdr3_nt: TGTGCCAGCAGCGTAGAGGGGCCTATAAGCCAAGAGACCCAGTACTTC; cdr3_aa: CASSVEGPISQETQYF
cdr3_length: 18; j_call: TRBJ2-1; d_call: TRBD2; v_call: TRBV18; clone_size: .; cdr3_nt: TGTGCCAGCTCACCTGCACTAGCGGGAGGGCCTAAAGGGAATGAGCAGTTCTTC; cdr3_aa: CASSPALAGGPKGNEQFF
cdr3_length: 15; j_call: TRBJ2-7; d_call: .; v_call: TRBV6-6; clone_size: .; cdr3_nt: TGTGCCAGCAGTTACTCGACGGGACCTCGCTACGAGCAGTACTTC; cdr3_aa: CASSYSTGPRYEQYF
cdr3_length: 15; j_call: TRBJ2-3; d_call: TRBD2; v_call: TRBV9; clone_size: few; cdr3_nt: TGTGCCAGCAGCGTTTCAGCGGGAGCTAAGGATACGCAGTATTTT; cdr3_aa: CASSVSAGAKDTQYF
cdr3_length: 15; j_call: TRBJ2-3; d_call: .; v_call: TRBV6-1; clone_size: once; cdr3_nt: TGTGCCAGCAGTGCGGGGACGGTTAGCACAGATACGCAGTATTTT; cdr3_aa: CASSAGTVSTDTQYF
cdr3_length: 14; j_call: TRBJ1-6; d_call: TRBD1; v_call: TRBV10-3; clone_size: .; cdr3_nt: TGTGCCATCAGGGACAGGGTGGGAAATTCACCCCTCCACTTT; cdr3_aa: CAIRDRVGNSPLHF